Following are 27 T cell receptor beta chains from one sample sequenced in a study of T cells after yellow fever vaccination. TCRdb re-analysed the 5' RACE reads in MiXCR, keeping a single row per CDR3 protein. Seen here are around 250,000 distinct CDR3 sequences, 6% to 7.5% observed once, and the top ten hold about 0.85%. This specimen consisted of CD4+ T cells sorted from PBMCs, obtained 15 days after the yellow fever booster vaccination. The receptor set was obtained from a man aged 30 to 45 who received the YFV17D yellow fever vaccine.

Concerning this clonotype: Compared with germline, one end of the junction differs, possibly owing to a read error. The V gene is TRBV3-1, the J gene TRBJ2-2; 9 bases align to TRBD2. The CDR3 has 17 residues. The germline V gene encodes CDR1 LGHDT and CDR2 YNNKEL (reference sequence). The CDR3 here is CGSSQGGRARNTGELFF. The CDR3 bases are TGTGGCAGCAGCCAAGGCGGGAGGGCCCGGAACACCGGGGAGCTGTTTTTT.

This sequence joins TRBV20-1 and TRBJ2-4; the match to TRBD2 covers 11 bases. Germline V CDR1 and CDR2: DFQATT, SNEGSKA (reference sequence). J lost 0 bases, V lost 6 bases, and 13 bases had no gene match. This CDR3 region has 18 residues. CDR3 nucleotide sequence: TGCAGTGCCACCAAAGGCGGGACTAGCGGATTAGCCAAAAACATTCAGTACTTC. It encodes CSATKGGTSGLAKNIQYF.

In this sample, this clonotype turned up many times. The chain has TRBV6-1 and TRBJ2-4; D gene ambiguous. The CDR3 length is 13 residues. Trimming left V 5 bases short and J 5 bases short, with 10 bases between. Germline-derived CDR1 and CDR2 are MNHNS and SASEGT. CDR3 residues: CASSPDGENIQYF. CDR3 sequence (DNA): TGTGCCAGCAGTCCGGACGGTGAAAACATTCAGTACTTC.

This clonotype came up a few times. This chain joins TRBV4-1 and TRBJ2-1, with 9 positions matching TRBD2. Germline V lookup: CDR1 MGHRA, CDR2 YSYEKL. Losses at the gene ends were 4 bases for V and 5 bases for J; bases not matched to a gene: 12. The CDR3 consists of 17 residues. The CDR3 spells CASSRGGGGSQNNEQFF. CDR3 coding DNA: TGCGCCAGCAGCCGCGGCGGGGGGGGTTCCCAAAACAATGAGCAGTTCTTC.

This clonotype was picked up a small number of times. The chain links TRBV24-1 to TRBJ2-5, with 9 positions matching TRBD1. The CDR3 runs to 17 residues. Trimming took 4 bases from V and 0 from J; bases not matched to a gene: 8. CDR1 and CDR2 (germline): KGHDR, SFDVKD. As DNA, the CDR3 is TGTGCCACCAGTGAGGACAGGGGCGGAAAGTACCAAGAGACCCAGTACTTC. Its protein product is CATSEDRGGKYQETQYF.

At least ten counts were recorded for this clonotype. The chain joins TRBV27 to TRBJ2-5; possibly TRBD2 for D (5 bases). Germline lookup yields CDR1 MNHEY and CDR2 SMNVEV (reference sequence). The CDR3 covers 15 residues. Deletions cut 5 bases from V and 2 bases from J, with 15 bases between. The DNA for the CDR3 is TGTGCCAGCAGTCACGGACTCGTAGGGCAAGAGACCCAGTACTTC. Protein sequence: CASSHGLVGQETQYF.

Remarks on this clonotype: This likely comes from a read error, as the CDR3 has no conserved phenylalanine or tryptophan at its end. The chain carries TRBV28 and TRBJ2-7, with 11 nucleotides matching TRBD2. This CDR3 comprises 17 residues. Germline V CDR1 and CDR2: MDHEN, SYDVKM. V dropped 7 bases and J dropped 3; count of bases not matched to a gene: 14. CDR3 in amino acids: CASTPASGRLGFYEQYS. The CDR3 region has the DNA TGTGCCAGCACCCCAGCTAGCGGGAGGTTGGGTTTCTACGAGCAGTACTCC.

This clonotype was found many times. The chain carries TRBV12-3 or TRBV12-4 and TRBJ2-7; D is possibly TRBD1 (6 bases). CDR3 length: 13 amino acids. Trimming stripped 3 bases from V and 3 bases from J, with 9 bases between. The CDR3 reads CASSFGQSYEQYF. The CDR3 DNA sequence: TGTGCCAGCAGTTTCGGACAGAGCTACGAGCAGTACTTC.

The chain recombines TRBV19 with TRBJ2-7; D is unresolved. Trimming removed 6 bases from V and 0 bases from J, with 12 bases in between. Germline loops: CDR1 LNHDA, CDR2 SQIVND (reference sequence). The CDR3 totals 14 residues. CDR3 loop: CASRSGPDSYEQYF. The DNA of the CDR3 is TGTGCCAGTAGATCCGGTCCCGACTCCTACGAGCAGTACTTC.

This clonotype has at least ten counts. The chain is built from TRBV4-3 and TRBJ2-5; 9 bases match TRBD1. The trim removed 1 base at V and 4 bases at J, leaving 4 bases unmatched. This CDR3 comprises 15 residues. Germline loops: CDR1 LGHNA, CDR2 YSLEER. The CDR3 bases are TGCGCCAGCAGCCAAGCCACAGGGGGCGCAGAGACCCAGTACTTC. Translating gives CASSQATGGAETQYF.

The V call is TRBV19, the J call TRBJ2-5; D tentatively reads TRBD1 or TRBD2 (7 bases each). The CDR3 loop spans 15 amino acids. Germline values: CDR1 LNHDA, CDR2 SQIVND (reference sequence). V lost 1 base and J 6 bases, leaving 15 bases between the germline ends. The CDR3 region has the DNA TGTGCCAGTAGTATAGGGGAGGGGGCAACGAAGACCCAGTACTTC. Translation: CASSIGEGATKTQYF.

This clonotype has only a few counts. The V call is TRBV20-1, the J call TRBJ2-7; D not certain. V was trimmed by 5 bases and J by 3 bases, leaving 11 bases between them. The germline V gene has CDR1 DFQATT and CDR2 SNEGSKA (reference sequence). There are 12 residues in the CDR3. CDR3 sequence reads: CSAPPSGYEQYF. The CDR3 DNA follows: TGCAGTGCTCCACCATCAGGCTACGAGCAGTACTTC.

This clonotype was seen only a few times. V gene TRBV2 combines with J gene TRBJ1-4; D is uncertain. V was cut by 2 bases and J by 9 bases, with 13 bases left in between. The CDR3 spans 14 residues. Germline assignment: CDR1 SNHLY and CDR2 FYNNEI. CDR3 coding DNA: TGTGCCAGCAGTGAAATGGCAGTTAGGCAAAAACTGTTTTTT. Translated, it gives CASSEMAVRQKLFF.

CDR3 in amino acids: CASSRRPNEKLFF. As DNA, the CDR3 is TGTGCCAGCAGCCGAAGACCGAATGAAAAACTGTTTTTT. J is TRBJ1-4 and V is TRBV14; no reliable D call. The CDR3 runs to 13 residues. The V end was cut by 4 bases, the J end by 5 bases, with 8 bases between. Germline loops: CDR1 SGHDN, CDR2 FVKESK.

This clonotype appeared a few times. J is TRBJ2-7 and V is TRBV7-2; D unclear. The CDR3 sequence is 15 residues long. V was shortened by 2 bases and J by 0 bases, with 11 bases between the two germline ends. Germline V gene data show CDR1 as SGHTA and CDR2 as FQGNSA. The CDR3 spells CASSLYSGVSYEQYF. In nucleotides, the CDR3 is TGTGCCAGCAGCTTATACTCTGGGGTCTCCTACGAGCAGTACTTC.

This clonotype was counted many times. The chain couples TRBV5-5 to TRBJ2-3; 8 positions agree with TRBD2. Germline values: CDR1 SGHKS, CDR2 YYEKEE (reference sequence). The CDR3 sequence is 16 residues long. Trimming took 0 bases from V and 1 from J; bases not matched to a gene: 4. Here the CDR3 DNA reads TGTGCCAGCAGCTTGGGGTTAGCGGGACGCACAGATACGCAGTATTTT. This codes for CASSLGLAGRTDTQYF.

This clonotype was counted a few times. The genes are TRBV12-3 or TRBV12-4 and TRBJ1-5; perhaps TRBD1 as D (6 bases). Trimming removed 8 bases at V and 7 bases at J, with 24 bases between. CDR3 length: 16 amino acids. In DNA form, the CDR3 reads TGTGCCAGCGGGAGGACAGAACAACGGAATGGACAGCCCCAGCATTTT. It codes for CASGRTEQRNGQPQHF.

The rearrangement joins TRBV6-5 to TRBJ2-3; D gene uncertain. The length of the CDR3 is 14 residues. Germline-derived CDR1 and CDR2 are MNHEY and SVGAGI. V lost 3 bases and J lost 4, with 11 bases in between. CDR3 DNA sequence: TGTGCCAGCAGTTATGGGCCCAGGTCAGATACGCAGTATTTT. Its translation: CASSYGPRSDTQYF.

This sequence joins TRBV9 and TRBJ2-3, with 9 bases fitting TRBD2. The germline V gene encodes CDR1 SGDLS and CDR2 YYNGEE. V trimming: 6 bases; J trimming: 2 bases; junction bases outside the gene matches: 4. The CDR3 has 14 amino acids. CDR3 sequence reads: CASTRGLATDTQYF. Here the CDR3 DNA reads TGTGCCAGCACACGGGGACTAGCCACAGATACGCAGTATTTT.

This chain links TRBV20-1 with TRBJ1-1, with D tentatively TRBD1 (6 bases). Deletions cut 3 bases from V and 3 bases from J, with 11 bases between. The CDR3 has 13 amino acids. CDR1 and CDR2 from the germline V gene are DFQATT and SNEGSKA (reference sequence). CDR3 residues: CSASRDRYTEAFF. The CDR3 DNA reads TGCAGTGCTAGCCGAGACAGGTACACTGAAGCTTTCTTT.

Many counts were recorded for this clonotype. The V and J genes are TRBV7-2 and TRBJ2-1; the D is unclear. CDR1 SGHTA and CDR2 FQGNSA come from the germline V gene. The CDR3 spans 13 residues. V lost 3 bases, J lost 3 bases, and 6 bases lay in between. The chain's CDR3 is CASSFQDYNEQFF. For the CDR3, the DNA is TGTGCCAGCAGCTTTCAGGACTACAATGAGCAGTTCTTC. Full variable domain (rest looked up from reference TRBV7-2 and TRBJ2-1): GAGVSQSPSNKVTEKGKDVELRCDPISGHTALYWYRQSLGQGLEFLIYFQGNSAPDKSGLPSDRFSAERTGGSVSTLTIQRTQQEDSAVYLCASSFQDYNEQFFGPGTRLTVL.

The chain combines TRBV5-5 with TRBJ2-7; possibly TRBD2 for D (6 bases). Trimming pared 3 bases from V and 6 bases from J, leaving 10 bases between. This CDR3 is built from 12 residues. Germline CDR1 SGHKS, CDR2 YYEKEE (reference sequence). The CDR3 region is CASSSGTGEQYF. In DNA form, the CDR3 reads TGTGCCAGCAGCTCCGGGACTGGCGAGCAGTACTTC.

This clonotype was counted only a few times. CDR3 bases: TGTGCCAGCAGGGATAGCGGGAGGGCCGGCTACAATGAGCAGTTCTTC. Residues: CASRDSGRAGYNEQFF. The chain has TRBV7-9 and TRBJ2-1; 11 bases map to TRBD2. The CDR3 is made up of 16 amino acids. The J segment lost 3 bases and the V segment lost 6 bases, leaving 7 bases of the junction unmatched. CDR1 is SEHNR and CDR2 is FQNEAQ in the germline V gene (reference sequence).

The chain joins TRBV12-3 or TRBV12-4 to TRBJ2-1; no firm D call. This CDR3 has 13 amino acids. The V end lost 7 bases, the J end lost 2 bases, and 9 bases lay between the germline ends. The CDR3 DNA sequence: TGTGCCAGCAATGGGGATCCCTACAATGAGCAGTTCTTC. This encodes CASNGDPYNEQFF.

The chain couples TRBV9 to TRBJ2-3, with D uncertain. The CDR3 extends over 14 amino acids. Trimming stripped 1 base from V and 1 base from J, with 7 bases between. In germline, CDR1 is SGDLS, CDR2 YYNGEE. The CDR3 DNA is TGTGCCAGCAGCGTATTCCTGGGCACAGATACGCAGTATTTT. Its translation is CASSVFLGTDTQYF.

This clonotype was seen only a few times. The chain joins TRBV9 to TRBJ2-5, with no clear D. This CDR3 spans 14 amino acids. V lost 4 bases and J 0 bases, leaving 10 bases between the germline ends. CDR1 is SGDLS, CDR2 YYNGEE, per germline. CDR3 nucleotide sequence: TGTGCCAGCAGCCCTCGTATGGACCAAGAGACCCAGTACTTC. Amino acid sequence: CASSPRMDQETQYF.

The chain employs TRBV7-9 and TRBJ2-5; 7 nucleotides agree with TRBD2. Per the germline V gene, CDR1 is SEHNR and CDR2 is FQNEAQ (reference sequence). The CDR3 sequence is 15 residues long. V lost 7 bases, J lost 4 bases, and 12 bases stayed unmatched. This chain's CDR3 is CASTPGAGVGETQYF. CDR3 bases: TGTGCCAGCACCCCGGGTGCGGGGGTGGGAGAGACCCAGTACTTC.